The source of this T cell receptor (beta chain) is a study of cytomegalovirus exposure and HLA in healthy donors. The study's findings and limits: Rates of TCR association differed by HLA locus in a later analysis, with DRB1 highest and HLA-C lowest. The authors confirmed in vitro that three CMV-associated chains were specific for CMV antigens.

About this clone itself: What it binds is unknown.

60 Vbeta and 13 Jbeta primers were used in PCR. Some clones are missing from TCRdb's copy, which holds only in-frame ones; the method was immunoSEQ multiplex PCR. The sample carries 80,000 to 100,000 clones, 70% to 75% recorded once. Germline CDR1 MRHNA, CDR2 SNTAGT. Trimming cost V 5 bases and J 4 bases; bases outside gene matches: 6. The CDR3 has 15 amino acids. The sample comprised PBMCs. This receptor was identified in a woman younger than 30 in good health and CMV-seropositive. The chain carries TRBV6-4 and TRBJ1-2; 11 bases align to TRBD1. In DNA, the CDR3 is TGTGCCAGCAGTTATCCCGGACAGGGGGCCTATGGCTACACCTTC. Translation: CASSYPGQGAYGYTF.